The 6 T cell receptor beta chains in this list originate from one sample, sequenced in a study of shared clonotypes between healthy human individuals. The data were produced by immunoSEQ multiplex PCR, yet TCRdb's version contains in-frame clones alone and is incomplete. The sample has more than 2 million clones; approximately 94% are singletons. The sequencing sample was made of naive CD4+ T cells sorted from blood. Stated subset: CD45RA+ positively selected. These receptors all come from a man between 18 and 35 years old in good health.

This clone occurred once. DNA of the CDR3: TGCGCCAGCAGCCCCGGGACGGAGCCCTACGAGCAGTACTTC. Translation: CASSPGTEPYEQYF. The chain recombines TRBV5-1 with TRBJ2-7; D is possibly TRBD1 or TRBD2 (5 bases each). CDR3 size: 14 residues. V lost 4 bases to trimming and J lost 2 bases, with 13 bases between them. CDR1 and CDR2 (germline): SGHRS, YFSETQ.

CDR3 nucleotide sequence: TGTGCCAGCCCACGGGGCGGAGAGACCCAGTACTTC. Translating it yields CASPRGGETQYF. The chain employs TRBV2 and TRBJ2-5; perhaps D is TRBD1 or TRBD2 (5 bases each). Trimming took off 8 bases at V and 4 bases at J, with 11 bases between the two ends. The CDR3 has 12 residues. Germline V CDR1 and CDR2: SNHLY, FYNNEI.

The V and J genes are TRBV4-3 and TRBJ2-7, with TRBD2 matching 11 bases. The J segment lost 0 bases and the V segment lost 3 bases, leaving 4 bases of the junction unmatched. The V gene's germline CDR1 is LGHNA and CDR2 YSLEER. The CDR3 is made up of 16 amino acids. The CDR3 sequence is CASSQWGTSGSYEQYF. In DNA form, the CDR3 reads TGCGCCAGCAGCCAGTGGGGGACTAGCGGCTCCTACGAGCAGTACTTC.

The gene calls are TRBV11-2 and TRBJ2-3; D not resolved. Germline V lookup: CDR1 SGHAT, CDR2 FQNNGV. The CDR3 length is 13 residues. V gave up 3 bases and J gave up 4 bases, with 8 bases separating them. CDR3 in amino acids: CASSFPAADTQYF. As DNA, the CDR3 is TGTGCCAGCAGCTTTCCGGCGGCAGATACGCAGTATTTT.

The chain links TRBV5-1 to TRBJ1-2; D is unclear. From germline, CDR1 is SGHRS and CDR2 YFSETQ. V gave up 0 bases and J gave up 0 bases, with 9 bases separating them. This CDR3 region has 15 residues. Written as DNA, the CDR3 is TGCGCCAGCAGCTTGGGAGACACCTCTAACTATGGCTACACCTTC. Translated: CASSLGDTSNYGYTF. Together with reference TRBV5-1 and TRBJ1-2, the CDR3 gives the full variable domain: KAGVTQTPRYLIKTRGQQVTLSCSPISGHRSVSWYQQTPGQGLQFLFEYFSETQRNKGNFPGRFSGRQFSNSRSEMNVSTLELGDSALYLCASSLGDTSNYGYTFGSGTRLTVV.

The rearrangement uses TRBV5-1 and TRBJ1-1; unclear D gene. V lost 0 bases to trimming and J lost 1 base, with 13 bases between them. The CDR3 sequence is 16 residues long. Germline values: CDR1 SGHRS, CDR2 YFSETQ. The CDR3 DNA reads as TGCGCCAGCAGCTTGGCCATTTTTCGGGGGAACACTGAAGCTTTCTTT. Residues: CASSLAIFRGNTEAFF. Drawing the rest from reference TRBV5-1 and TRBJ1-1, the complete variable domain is KAGVTQTPRYLIKTRGQQVTLSCSPISGHRSVSWYQQTPGQGLQFLFEYFSETQRNKGNFPGRFSGRQFSNSRSEMNVSTLELGDSALYLCASSLAIFRGNTEAFFGQGTRLTVV.